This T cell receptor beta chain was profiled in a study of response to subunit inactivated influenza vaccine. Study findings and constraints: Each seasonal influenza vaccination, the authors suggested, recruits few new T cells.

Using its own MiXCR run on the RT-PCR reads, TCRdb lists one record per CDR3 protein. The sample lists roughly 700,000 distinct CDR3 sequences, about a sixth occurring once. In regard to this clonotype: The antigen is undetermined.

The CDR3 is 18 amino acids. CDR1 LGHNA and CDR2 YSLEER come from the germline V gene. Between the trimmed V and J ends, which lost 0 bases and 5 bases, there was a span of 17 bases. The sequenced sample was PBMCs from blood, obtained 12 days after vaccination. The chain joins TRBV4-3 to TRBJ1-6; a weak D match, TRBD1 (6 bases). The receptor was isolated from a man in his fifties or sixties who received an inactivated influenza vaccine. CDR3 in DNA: TGCGCCAGCAGCCAAGATGAGGTACAGGGATGGAATAATTCACCCCTCCACTTT. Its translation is CASSQDEVQGWNNSPLHF.